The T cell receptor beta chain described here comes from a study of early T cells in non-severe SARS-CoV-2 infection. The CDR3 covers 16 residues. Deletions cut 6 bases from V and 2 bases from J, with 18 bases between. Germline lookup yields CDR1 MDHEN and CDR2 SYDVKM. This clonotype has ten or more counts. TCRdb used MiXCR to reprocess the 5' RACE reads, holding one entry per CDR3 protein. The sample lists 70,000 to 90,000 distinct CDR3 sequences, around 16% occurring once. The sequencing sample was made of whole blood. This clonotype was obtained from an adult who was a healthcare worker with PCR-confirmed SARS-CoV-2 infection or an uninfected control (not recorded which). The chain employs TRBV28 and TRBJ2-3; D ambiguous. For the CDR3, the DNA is TGTGCCAGCAGCCCACACGGGCGGTCGGACACAGATACGCAGTATTTT. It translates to CASSPHGRSDTDTQYF.